This is a list of T cell receptor beta chains from one sample in a study of T cell repertoires in ileal Crohn's disease. Using immunoSEQ multiplex PCR, the repertoire was profiled, and TCRdb retains in-frame clones only, with some absent. The sample consists of some 11,000 clones, 72% of them appearing once. The material sequenced was ileal tissue. All receptors derive from an adult with Crohn's disease. Each CDR3 is given with its conserved first and last residue. Fields, in order: J gene, CDR3 length, D gene, V gene, clone size, CDR3 DNA, CDR3 protein. D genes are given only for firm matches. Size is stated for part of the rows, as once, few or many counts, or as a class when the clone is expanded.

j_call: TRBJ1-2; cdr3_length: 16; d_call: TRBD1; v_call: TRBV29-1; clone_size: NA; cdr3_nt: TGCAGCGTTGAAGAAAGGGGGCCCGGCTCAGACCGTGGCTACACCTTC; cdr3_aa: CSVEERGPGSDRGYTF
j_call: TRBJ1-6; cdr3_length: 16; d_call: TRBD1; v_call: TRBV18; clone_size: NA; cdr3_nt: TGTGCCAGCTCTCATTCCTGGGACAGGGCGAATTCACCCCTCCACTTT; cdr3_aa: CASSHSWDRANSPLHF
j_call: TRBJ1-6; cdr3_length: 13; d_call: NA; v_call: TRBV2; clone_size: NA; cdr3_nt: TGTGCCAGCAGCGATAGAAGCGATTCACCCCTCCACTTT; cdr3_aa: CASSDRSDSPLHF
j_call: TRBJ2-7; cdr3_length: 15; d_call: TRBD2; v_call: TRBV19; clone_size: few; cdr3_nt: TGTGCCAGTAGTATGACTGAGCGGGGCCCCTACGAGCAGTACTTC; cdr3_aa: CASSMTERGPYEQYF
j_call: TRBJ1-1; cdr3_length: 12; d_call: NA; v_call: TRBV28; clone_size: NA; cdr3_nt: TGTGCCAGCAGTTTCGTAGCCAGTGAAGCTTTCTTT; cdr3_aa: CASSFVASEAFF
j_call: TRBJ2-7; cdr3_length: 15; d_call: TRBD2; v_call: TRBV5-8; clone_size: NA; cdr3_nt: TGTGCCAGCAGCTTTAGCGGGAGGGGGGCCTACGAGCAGTACTTC; cdr3_aa: CASSFSGRGAYEQYF
j_call: TRBJ1-2; cdr3_length: 13; d_call: NA; v_call: TRBV16; clone_size: few; cdr3_nt: TGTGCCAGCAGTCGGGGGGCTAACTATGGCTACACCTTC; cdr3_aa: CASSRGANYGYTF
j_call: TRBJ1-1; cdr3_length: 11; d_call: TRBD1; v_call: TRBV7-2; clone_size: NA; cdr3_nt: TGTGCCAGCGGACAGGGGGTTGAAGCTTTCTTT; cdr3_aa: CASGQGVEAFF
j_call: TRBJ2-3; cdr3_length: 14; d_call: TRBD1; v_call: TRBV6-5; clone_size: NA; cdr3_nt: TGTGCCAGCAGCGGGACAGGGAGGACAGATACGCAGTATTTT; cdr3_aa: CASSGTGRTDTQYF
j_call: TRBJ2-5; cdr3_length: 15; d_call: TRBD1; v_call: TRBV18; clone_size: NA; cdr3_nt: TGTGCCAGCTCACCACCAACAGGGGTGGGAGAGACCCAGTACTTC; cdr3_aa: CASSPPTGVGETQYF
j_call: TRBJ2-6; cdr3_length: 19; d_call: TRBD1; v_call: TRBV7-3; clone_size: NA; cdr3_nt: TGTGCCAGCAGCTTAGTGGGGACAGGGGTTCCCTCTGGGGCCAACGTCCTGACTTTC; cdr3_aa: CASSLVGTGVPSGANVLTF
j_call: TRBJ2-7; cdr3_length: 14; d_call: NA; v_call: TRBV19; clone_size: NA; cdr3_nt: TGTGCCAGTAGCCTCGGGGAGGGGACATACGAGCAGTACTTC; cdr3_aa: CASSLGEGTYEQYF
j_call: TRBJ2-5; cdr3_length: 13; d_call: TRBD1; v_call: TRBV30; clone_size: NA; cdr3_nt: TGTGCCTGGCAGGACAGGGGCTTAAGGACCCAGTACTTC; cdr3_aa: CAWQDRGLRTQYF
j_call: TRBJ1-4; cdr3_length: 15; d_call: NA; v_call: TRBV7-9; clone_size: NA; cdr3_nt: TGTGCCAGCAGCCAAGGGGCTTCAACTAATGAAAAACTGTTTTTT; cdr3_aa: CASSQGASTNEKLFF
j_call: TRBJ1-5; cdr3_length: 15; d_call: NA; v_call: TRBV10-3; clone_size: NA; cdr3_nt: TGTGCCATCAGTGAGTTCGGCAGGTCGGATCAGCCCCAGCATTTT; cdr3_aa: CAISEFGRSDQPQHF
j_call: TRBJ2-5; cdr3_length: 15; d_call: NA; v_call: TRBV4-2; clone_size: NA; cdr3_nt: TGTGCCAGCAGCCAAGGGGAGGGGGTGAGCGAGACCCAGTACTTC; cdr3_aa: CASSQGEGVSETQYF
j_call: TRBJ2-7; cdr3_length: 17; d_call: NA; v_call: TRBV13; clone_size: NA; cdr3_nt: TGTGCCAGCAGCTCTAGGGGGGGCGGGACTAATCCCTACGAGCAGTACTTC; cdr3_aa: CASSSRGGGTNPYEQYF
j_call: TRBJ2-2; cdr3_length: 12; d_call: NA; v_call: TRBV6-5; clone_size: NA; cdr3_nt: TGTGCCACCTGCAGAATAACCGGGGAGCTGTTTTTT; cdr3_aa: CATCRITGELFF
j_call: TRBJ1-1; cdr3_length: 15; d_call: NA; v_call: TRBV19; clone_size: NA; cdr3_nt: TGTGCCAGTAGTATAGCGGCAGGGTTGAACACTGAAGCTTTCTTT; cdr3_aa: CASSIAAGLNTEAFF